Below, one T cell receptor beta chain is given with its context. Antigen specificity is unknown. The data are from a study of cytomegalovirus exposure and HLA in healthy donors. CDR3 length equals 15 residues. PCR primers comprised 60 Vbeta and 13 Jbeta primers. Produced via immunoSEQ multiplex PCR; TCRdb's table is partial and in-frame only. The table shows approximately 120,000 clones, with 70% to 90% occurring only once. General study findings and limits: Most sequenced TCRs were rare (though some public TCRs occurred in many donors). Most of the CMV-associated TCR beta chains (in a later analysis) appeared to be HLA-restricted. Cytomegalovirus-associated TCR beta chains were listed, numbering 150 to 200. Using a false discovery rate of 0.05, a later analysis showed that some 16,000 TCR beta sequences were associated with HLA alleles.

Sequences were obtained from PBMCs. V gene TRBV21-1 combines with J gene TRBJ1-1; the tabulated D call, TRBD1, remains unverified against the DNA. TRBV21-1 is noted as a pseudogene. The sequence came from a young man in good health and CMV-seropositive. CDR3: CASSSRQFMNTEAFF. For the CDR3, the DNA is TGTGCCAGCAGCAGCAGACAGTTCATGAACACTGAAGCTTTCTTT.